Ten or more counts support the clone carrying this T cell receptor beta chain. Genomic DNA constituted the template upon which TCR beta VDJ and CDR3 profiling was performed. Using its own MiXCR run on the reads, TCRdb lists one record per CDR3 protein. The sample carries 200,000 to 300,000 distinct CDR3 sequences, approximately 82% recorded once. The germline V gene has CDR1 SEHNR and CDR2 FQNEAQ (reference sequence). CDR3 length: 16 residues. V lost 2 bases and J lost 13, with 24 bases in between. This sample is drawn from a study of CD8+CD57+ T cells in acquired aplastic anemia. Selection for sequencing was limited to patients who had shown CD8+CD57+ cell expansion by flow cytometry.

The sample taken for sequencing was sorted CD4+, CD8+, or CD8+CD57+ T cells (not recorded which) from PBMCs. The clonotype was recovered from a human donor with aplastic anemia. This chain uses TRBV7-9 with TRBJ2-1; D is possibly TRBD1 or TRBD2 (5 bases each). The CDR3 DNA is TGTGCCAGCAGCTTACCGGGTAGCTACGGGGCCAACGTCCAGTTCTTC. Translated, it gives CASSLPGSYGANVQFF.